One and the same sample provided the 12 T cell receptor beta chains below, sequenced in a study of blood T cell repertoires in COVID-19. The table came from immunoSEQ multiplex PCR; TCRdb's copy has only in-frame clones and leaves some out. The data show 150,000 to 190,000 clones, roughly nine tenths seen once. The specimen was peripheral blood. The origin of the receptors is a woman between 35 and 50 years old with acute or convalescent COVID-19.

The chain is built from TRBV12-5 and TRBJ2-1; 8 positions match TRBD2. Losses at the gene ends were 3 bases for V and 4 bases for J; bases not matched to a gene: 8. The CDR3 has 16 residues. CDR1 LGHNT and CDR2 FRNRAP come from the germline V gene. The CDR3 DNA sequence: TGTGCTAGTGGTTTTCAGACCGGGACTAGTTACAATGAGCAGTTCTTC. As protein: CASGFQTGTSYNEQFF.

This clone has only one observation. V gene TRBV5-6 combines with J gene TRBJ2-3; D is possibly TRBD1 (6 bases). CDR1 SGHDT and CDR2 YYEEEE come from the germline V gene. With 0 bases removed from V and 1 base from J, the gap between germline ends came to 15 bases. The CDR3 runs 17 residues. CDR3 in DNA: TGTGCCAGCAGCTTGGACGTGGGGGCTGCGGGCACAGATACGCAGTATTTT. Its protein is CASSLDVGAAGTDTQYF.

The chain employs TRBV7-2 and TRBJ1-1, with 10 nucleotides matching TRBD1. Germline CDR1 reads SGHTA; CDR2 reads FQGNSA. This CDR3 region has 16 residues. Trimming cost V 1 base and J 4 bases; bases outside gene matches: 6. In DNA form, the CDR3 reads TGTGCCAGCAGCTTAGTCGGACAGGGGGTAGCCACTGAAGCTTTCTTT. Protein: CASSLVGQGVATEAFF.

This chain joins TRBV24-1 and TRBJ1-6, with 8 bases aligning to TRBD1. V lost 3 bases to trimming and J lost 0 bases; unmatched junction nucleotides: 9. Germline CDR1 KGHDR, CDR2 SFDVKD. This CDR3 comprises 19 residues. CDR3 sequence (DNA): TGTGCCACCAGTGATCCCCACAGGGGGGAAACCTCCTATAATTCACCCCTCCACTTT. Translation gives CATSDPHRGETSYNSPLHF.

CDR3: CAWRTGDRRFAFF. The CDR3 DNA reads TGTGCCTGGAGAACCGGGGACAGACGATTCGCTTTCTTT. The V call is TRBV30, the J call TRBJ1-1; TRBD1 matches at 7 bases. CDR3 length: 13 amino acids. J gave up 11 bases and V 3 bases, and 12 bases lay outside the gene matches. Germline V gene sequence: CDR1 GTSNPN, CDR2 SVGIG (reference sequence).

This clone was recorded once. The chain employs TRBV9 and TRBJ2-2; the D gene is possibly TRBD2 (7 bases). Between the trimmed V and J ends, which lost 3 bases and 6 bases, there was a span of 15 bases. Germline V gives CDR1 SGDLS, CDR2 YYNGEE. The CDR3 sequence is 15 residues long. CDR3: CASSGVGGASGELFF. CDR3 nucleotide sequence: TGTGCCAGCAGCGGCGTTGGGGGGGCGTCCGGGGAGCTGTTTTTT.

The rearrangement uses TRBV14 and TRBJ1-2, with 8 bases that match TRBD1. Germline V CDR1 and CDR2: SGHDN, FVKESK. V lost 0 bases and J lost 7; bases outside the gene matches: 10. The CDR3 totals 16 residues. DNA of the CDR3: TGTGCCAGCAGCCAAGACAGTTTGCAGGGGGCGGGTGGCTACACCTTC. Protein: CASSQDSLQGAGGYTF.

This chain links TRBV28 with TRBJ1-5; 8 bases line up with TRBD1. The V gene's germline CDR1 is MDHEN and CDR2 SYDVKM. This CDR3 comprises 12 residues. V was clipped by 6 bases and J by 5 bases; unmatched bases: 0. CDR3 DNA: TGTGCCAGCAGACAGGGGGATCAGCCCCAGCATTTT. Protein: CASRQGDQPQHF. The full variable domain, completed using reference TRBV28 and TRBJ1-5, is DVKVTQSSRYLVKRTGEKVFLECVQDMDHENMFWYRQDPGLGLRLIYFSYDVKMKEKGDIPEGYSVSREKKERFSLILESASTNQTSMYLCASRQGDQPQHFGDGTRLSIL.

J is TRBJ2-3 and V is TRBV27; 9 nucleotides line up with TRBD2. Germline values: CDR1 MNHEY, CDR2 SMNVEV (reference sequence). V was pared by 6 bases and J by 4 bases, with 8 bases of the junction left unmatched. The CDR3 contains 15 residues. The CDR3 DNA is TGTGCCAGCAGCCAAGTAGCGGGAGCGGCAGATACGCAGTATTTT. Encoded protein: CASSQVAGAADTQYF.

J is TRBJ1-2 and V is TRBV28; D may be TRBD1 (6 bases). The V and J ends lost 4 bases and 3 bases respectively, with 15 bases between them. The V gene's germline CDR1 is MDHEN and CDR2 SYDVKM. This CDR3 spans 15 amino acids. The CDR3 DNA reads TGTGCCAGCAGTTCGCCTATATGGGGGCACTATGGCTACACCTTC. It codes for CASSSPIWGHYGYTF.

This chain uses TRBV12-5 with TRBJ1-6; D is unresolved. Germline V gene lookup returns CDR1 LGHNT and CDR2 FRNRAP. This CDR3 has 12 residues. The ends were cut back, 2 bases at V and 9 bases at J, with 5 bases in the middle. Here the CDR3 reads CASGLIFSPLHF. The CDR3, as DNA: TGTGCTAGTGGTTTGATCTTTTCACCCCTCCACTTT.

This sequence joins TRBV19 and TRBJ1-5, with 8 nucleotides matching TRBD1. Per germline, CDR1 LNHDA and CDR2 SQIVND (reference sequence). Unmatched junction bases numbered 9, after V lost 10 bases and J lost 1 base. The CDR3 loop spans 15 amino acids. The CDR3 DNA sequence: TGTGCCACCGACAGGGGTGGCTTCAGCAATCAGCCCCAGCATTTT. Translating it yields CATDRGGFSNQPQHF. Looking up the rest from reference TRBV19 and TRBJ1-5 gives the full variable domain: DGGITQSPKYLFRKEGQNVTLSCEQNLNHDAMYWYRQDPGQGLRLIYYSQIVNDFQKGDIAEGYSVSREKKESFPLTVTSAQKNPTAFYLCATDRGGFSNQPQHFGDGTRLSIL.